This T cell receptor beta chain was sequenced during a study of cytomegalovirus exposure and HLA in healthy donors. Study overall: For the approximately 400 genotyped donors, roughly 81% fell within the Caucasian-associated ancestry cluster.

CDR3 size: 13 residues. Germline CDR1 and CDR2: MDHEN and SYDVKM. Between the trimmed V and J ends, which lost 7 bases and 4 bases, there was a span of 13 bases. This clone is a singleton in its sample. PCR primers comprised 60 Vbeta and 13 Jbeta primers. TCRdb keeps only in-frame clones here, not all; method: immunoSEQ multiplex PCR. The table records approximately 97,000 clones, around four fifths of them present only once. The gene calls are TRBV28 and TRBJ1-2; no clear D gene. Sequenced material: PBMCs. The source of this sequence is a woman in her thirties or forties in good health and CMV-seropositive. This chain's CDR3 is CASTPLVFYGYTF. DNA of the CDR3: TGTGCCAGCACCCCTCTCGTCTTCTATGGCTACACCTTC.